This entry features one T cell receptor (beta chain) sequence. The antigen is unknown. These data are taken from a study of cytomegalovirus exposure and HLA in healthy donors. General study findings and limits: Diagnosis of cytomegalovirus status made by the classifier reportedly showed high specificity and sensitivity.

V was pared by 5 bases and J by 3 bases, with 8 bases between. Germline assignment: CDR1 SGHTA and CDR2 FQGNSA. The CDR3 covers 13 residues. Primers included in the PCR were 60 Vbeta and 13 Jbeta primers. Only in-frame clones appear in the TCRdb table, and some are missing; sequencing was by immunoSEQ multiplex PCR. Its table lists roughly 140,000 clones. The sequence was obtained from a man in his forties in good health and CMV-seronegative. Sample: PBMCs. The rearrangement links TRBV7-2 to TRBJ2-1; D call uncertain. For the CDR3, the DNA is TGTGCCAGCAGCAGCTATATCTACAATGAGCAGTTCTTC. Translation gives CASSSYIYNEQFF.